This TCR beta chain was sequenced in a study of cytomegalovirus exposure and HLA in healthy donors (dated by TCRdb to about 2017). Describing the broader study: An earlier analysis of 587 of the donors reported 250 to 350 Gb of sequence data and 95 million to 120 million unique TCR beta sequences obtained from about 180 million T cells. Approximately 310 gigabases of sequencing data and tens of millions of unique TCR sequences were included in an early release covering about 700 HLA-typed donors. Class I and class II HLA loci were covered by the typing at four-digit resolution. Besides the first cohort of about 730 subjects, a separate validation cohort made up of 120 different subjects was used. To decide whether each TCR beta V gene segment behaved as functional or pseudogenic, an earlier analysis of fewer than 750 of the donors relied on high-throughput TCR beta sequencing. The later analysis used no new phenotypic data to find candidate immune exposures, relying instead on TCR beta sequences and their occurrence across donors. Typing coverage varied by locus: roughly 620-640 donors for A, B, C, DRB1 and DQB1; approximately 560 for DQA1; 600 to 610 for DPA1; more than 450 for DPB1. The study profiled the T cell repertoires of fewer than 850 subjects by immunosequencing and related them to cytomegalovirus serostatus. Among roughly 400 genotyped donors of the cohort, an average of around 240,000 unique TCR beta nucleotide sequences were sequenced per donor, around 20% of them non-productive. The genetic ancestry cluster associated with self-reported Caucasian donors included about four fifths of the approximately 410 genotyped donors. Donor age, sex, ethnicity and CMV serostatus were collected together with the repertoire data. Roughly five DR-DQ haplotypes were treated as single units for association and clustering because of strong linkage in the cohort. The aim of the study was to test whether cataloging public T cell receptors could identify signatures of past pathogen exposure. In a later genetic analysis, genome-wide SNP genotypes for about 55% of the roughly 670 donors were used, and that subset was treated as a discovery cohort. The study combined high-throughput TCR immunosequencing, statistical association of individual TCRs with disease status, and machine learning to predict cytomegalovirus infection status. To study patterns of TCR occurrence, a later analysis re-analyzed previously published TCR beta repertoires from more than 550 donors and added high-resolution HLA genotyping. Every repertoire in the discovery cohort had been generated on one and the same sequencing platform. General findings and caveats noted by the study authors: Only TCR beta chains were sequenced in this cohort, and the absence of alpha or paired-chain data limited detectable features. A later genetic analysis associated a missense DCLRE1C variant with V-gene and J-gene trimming of TCR beta chains, and an independent cohort replicated the association. Compared with the roughly 700-donor mean, donors in an Asian-associated ancestry cluster had fewer N-insertions in productive TCRs, according to a later genetic analysis. A later analysis found that most CMV-associated TCR beta chains appeared HLA-restricted, with HLA associations seemingly driven largely by CMV exposure. The study gave a list of around 170 TCR beta chains associated with cytomegalovirus. Some IMGT-functional V segments, including TRBV6-2 and TRBV6-3, could not be told apart with the 87-base-pair reads, so those segments were excluded. An earlier analysis of approximately 590 of the donors showed that most TCR beta V segments appeared in productive rearrangements either about 90% or about 30% of the time, which broadly matched IMGT annotations. For the cohort, immune exposure information was limited to CMV serostatus. A cluster of highly shared sequence variants was judged likely to be a technical artifact of the sequencing pipeline. At a false discovery rate of 0.05, a later analysis linked fewer than 20,000 TCR beta sequences to specific HLA alleles. Linkage disequilibrium might explain the correlated functional status among segregating V segments, but an unknown experimental factor could not be excluded. Because counts were too low, about 18 rarely observed V segments, including chromosome 9 orphons, were excluded from the earlier analysis of 587 of the donors. The presence/absence analyses assumed that sequencing depth was roughly uniform across donors, and that assumption may not be true. A few of the identified cytomegalovirus-associated TCR beta chains were confirmed in vitro to be specific for cytomegalovirus antigens. According to a later analysis, parvovirus B19, influenza, CMV and Epstein-Barr virus appeared linked to several top co-occurrence clusters. When HLA alleles, especially DR and DQ, strongly co-occurred, attributing TCR associations to individual alleles was difficult. A later analysis found that TCR association rates varied across HLA loci, with DRB1 alleles showing the most associated TCRs and HLA-C alleles the fewest. Because some donors lacked HLA typing at each locus, the association tests relied only on the typed subset. The authors suggested that the approach could potentially be generalized to other disease states and immunological phenotypes. Cytomegalovirus status was reported to be diagnosed by the classifier with high specificity and sensitivity in both the original and validation cohorts. A further reported finding was that TCR beta sequences accurately predicted the HLA-A and HLA-B alleles for most subjects in the first cohort. Across donors, most TCR sequences were observed very rarely, whereas some public TCRs were present in many individuals. In a later analysis, HLA-associated TCR beta chains showed more clonal expansion and lower generation probabilities than non-associated chains that were equally common.

As for this clone: Its antigen target is currently unknown. Compared with germline, one end of the junction differs, possibly owing to a read error.

The library came from the immunoSEQ multiplex PCR assay. For the multiplex PCR, a mixture combining 60 forward primers for TCR Vbeta segments and 13 reverse primers for TCR Jbeta segments was used. The CDR3 region of rearranged TCR beta genes was amplified from genomic DNA with a multiplex PCR assay. The Illumina HiSeq System was used to sequence the amplified TCR beta libraries as 87-base-pair reads. As for how the authors treated the data: Across the 640 or so repertoires, a later analysis counted tens of millions of unique TCR beta chains, about 10 million of which were shared by at least two donors. To remove PCR and sequencing errors, raw reads were error-corrected and collapsed into unique sequences using a nearest-neighbor algorithm that merged closely related sequences. CDR3 sequences were aligned to IMGT reference sequences to assign V, D and J gene segments. For a sequence to be retained, a match of at least six nucleotides was required to both a V gene segment and a J gene segment. Rearrangements were classified as productive when the CDR3 lacked stop codons and remained in frame with V and J, and all other rearrangements were classified as non-productive. Following IMGT convention, CDR3 was defined as the stretch from the second conserved V-encoded cysteine up to the conserved J-encoded phenylalanine. Sequences without an unambiguous match to a single V gene segment were excluded from the earlier analysis of almost 600 of the donors. In an earlier analysis of roughly 600 of the donors, a V segment was called functional when productive rearrangements were above 56.7%, and segregating when the standard deviation between donors exceeded 5%. A statistical classification framework was built for diagnosing cytomegalovirus status from the catalog of TCR beta chain sequences. V and J gene assignment, in a later analysis, came from comparing TCR nucleotide sequences with IMGT/GENE-DB human TR gene sequences. A later analysis assigned CDR3 sequences and most-parsimonious VDJ recombination scenarios with the TCRdist pipeline. In a later analysis, every TCR beta chain was defined by the combination of its CDR3 amino acid sequence and its V-gene family, and reads without a unique V-gene family were dropped. To address suspected cross-contamination and a sequencing artifact, a later analysis removed 450 to 700 highly shared, low-generation-probability nucleotide sequences. For each public chain, a later analysis derived a clonal expansion index from normalized ranks of inferred template counts within each repertoire. A later analysis computed generation probabilities with a VDJ recombination model fitted to out-of-frame rearrangements, and checked the results against IGoR. Hypergeometric tests were used in a later analysis to score TCR-TCR, TCR-HLA and TCR-CMV co-occurrence, with a repertoire-size bias correction applied to the TCR pairs. In a later analysis, false discovery rates were estimated by permuting HLA or CMV assignments 20 times. In a later analysis, co-occurring TCRs were grouped with DBSCAN, and TCRdist sequence similarity was added when clustering was performed within HLA-allele-positive subsets. Repertoires with fewer than 30,000 or more than 120,000 public chains, plus five repertoires with anomalous nucleotide sharing, were excluded from co-occurrence clustering. Not all clones reach the TCRdb copy of this immuneACCESS table, which keeps in-frame sequences only. Checked studies attribute under half of the gap to unresolved V genes and leave the rest unexplained. Clone size and V and J calls were adopted from that table, with D and trimming inferred from the DNA. The sample profile shows 90,000 to 150,000 clones; about three quarters of them were found once. 3.3% of the sample is held by the ten biggest clonotypes.

The CDR3 has 13 amino acids, counting the end cysteine and phenylalanine. The entry retains the CDR3 DNA only, 39 bases that are in frame from base 1. CDR1 SGHDT and CDR2 YYEEEE are derived from the germline V gene. The cohort was made up of 666 healthy bone marrow donors. Cohort members were all nominally healthy when sampled, although unrecorded immune exposures were likely present. The donor was CMV seropositive and belonged to the group of more than 250 seropositive cohort members. Each donor provided a peripheral blood sample, and peripheral blood mononuclear cells were used for TCR beta sequencing. Genomic DNA was extracted from the blood cell samples with the Qiagen DNeasy Blood Extraction Kit.

The TCR originated in a woman between 25 and 40 years old in good health and CMV-seropositive. The sequence is built from TRBV5-6 and TRBJ2-7; a weak D assignment points to TRBD2 (5 bases agree). The sample taken for sequencing was PBMCs. Here the CDR3 is given as CACSFGVSAEQYF. The nucleotides are TGTGCCTGCAGCTTCGGGGTATCGGCCGAGCAGTACTTC.